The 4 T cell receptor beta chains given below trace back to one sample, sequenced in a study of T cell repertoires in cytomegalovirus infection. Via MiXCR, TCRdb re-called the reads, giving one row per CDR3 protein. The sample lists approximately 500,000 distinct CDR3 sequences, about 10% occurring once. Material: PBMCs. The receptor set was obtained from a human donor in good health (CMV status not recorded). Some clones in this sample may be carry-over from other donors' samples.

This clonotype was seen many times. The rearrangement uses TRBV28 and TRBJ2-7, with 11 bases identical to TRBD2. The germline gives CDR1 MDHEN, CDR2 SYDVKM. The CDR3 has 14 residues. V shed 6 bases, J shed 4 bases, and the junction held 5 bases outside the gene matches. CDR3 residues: CASRVAGGPYEQYF. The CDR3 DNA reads TGTGCCAGCAGAGTAGCGGGAGGGCCTTACGAGCAGTACTTC. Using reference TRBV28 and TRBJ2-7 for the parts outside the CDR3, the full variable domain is DVKVTQSSRYLVKRTGEKVFLECVQDMDHENMFWYRQDPGLGLRLIYFSYDVKMKEKGDIPEGYSVSREKKERFSLILESASTNQTSMYLCASRVAGGPYEQYFGPGTRLTVT.

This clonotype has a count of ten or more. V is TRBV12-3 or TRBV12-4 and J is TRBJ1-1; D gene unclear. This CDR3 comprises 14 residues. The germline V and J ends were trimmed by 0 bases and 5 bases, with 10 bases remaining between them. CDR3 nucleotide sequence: TGTGCCAGCAGTTTAGCTTTGGATTGGACTGAAGCTTTCTTT. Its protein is CASSLALDWTEAFF.

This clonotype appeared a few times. The CDR3 DNA reads as TGTGCCAGCAGTACGTACCGTACCGGAGGGGATAGGATCGGCACCGGGGAGCTGTTTTTT. Translated, it gives CASSTYRTGGDRIGTGELFF. The chain combines TRBV6-5 with TRBJ2-2, with TRBD2 as a possible D gene (6 bases). The CDR3 covers 20 residues. Germline V CDR1 and CDR2: MNHEY, SVGAGI. Between the trimmed V and J ends, which lost 5 bases and 4 bases, there was a span of 29 bases.

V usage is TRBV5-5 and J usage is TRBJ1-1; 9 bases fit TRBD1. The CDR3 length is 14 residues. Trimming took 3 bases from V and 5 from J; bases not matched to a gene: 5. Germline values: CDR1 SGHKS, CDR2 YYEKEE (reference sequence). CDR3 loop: CASSYPTGGTEAFF. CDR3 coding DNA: TGTGCCAGCAGCTACCCGACAGGGGGGACTGAAGCTTTCTTT.